This TCR beta chain is from a study of blood T cell repertoires in COVID-19. Study overall: The United States, Italy and Spain were the sources of the acute and convalescent COVID-19 samples. In each case, the material was cDNA or gDNA derived from T cells, B-cell-depleted T cells, or PBMCs.

Methods used by the authors: Researchers report that nucleated cell counts were estimated from reference gene primer amplification. TCRdb's copy holds only in-frame clones and misses some; the assay was immunoSEQ multiplex PCR. That table furnishes V, J and clone size, whereas the DNA furnished D and trimming. The sample lists about 170,000 clones, roughly 91% seen once, with 2% to 2.5% in the top ten. What was sequenced was peripheral blood. The sequence was collected from a man aged 50 to 60 who had recovered from COVID-19.

CDR3 DNA: TGTGCCAGCAGCTTAGAAGCCAGGGGGACGGACTATGGCTACACCTTC. Translated: CASSLEARGTDYGYTF. The chain couples TRBV7-2 to TRBJ1-2, with 7 bases that match TRBD1. The CDR3 contains 16 residues. CDR1 and CDR2 (germline): SGHTA, FQGNSA. V was clipped by 1 base and J by 3 bases; unmatched bases: 8.